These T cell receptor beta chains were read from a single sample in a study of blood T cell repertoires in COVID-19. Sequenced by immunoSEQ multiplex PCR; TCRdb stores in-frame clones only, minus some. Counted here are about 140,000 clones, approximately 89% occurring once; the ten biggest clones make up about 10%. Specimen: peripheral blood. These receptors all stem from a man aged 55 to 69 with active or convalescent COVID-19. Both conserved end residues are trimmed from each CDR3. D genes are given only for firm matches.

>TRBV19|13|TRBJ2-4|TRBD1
ASSPAGQGTNIQY
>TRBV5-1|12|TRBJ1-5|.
ASSLGTSREPQH
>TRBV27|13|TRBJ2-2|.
ASTYRQDGTGELF
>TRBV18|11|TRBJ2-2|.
ASSPREFGELF
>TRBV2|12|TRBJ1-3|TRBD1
ASKEGQIGNTIY
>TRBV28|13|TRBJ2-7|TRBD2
ASRPVAGGAHEQY
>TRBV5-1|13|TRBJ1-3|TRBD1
ASSYRGQSGNTIY
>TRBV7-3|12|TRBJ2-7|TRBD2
ASSPGSGSEEQY
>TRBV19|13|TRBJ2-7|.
ASSITGDLSSEQY
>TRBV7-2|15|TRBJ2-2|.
ASSLVTQGDWTGELF
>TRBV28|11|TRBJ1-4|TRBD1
ASSLQGGEKLF
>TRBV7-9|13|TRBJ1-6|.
ASSLGPGGNSPLH
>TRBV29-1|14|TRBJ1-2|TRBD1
SVDSGGMGGEYGYT
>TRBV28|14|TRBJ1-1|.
ASSPHQGGMNTEAF
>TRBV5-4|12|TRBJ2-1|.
ASSRQGPINEQF
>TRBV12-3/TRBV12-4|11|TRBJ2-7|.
ASSFYYYYEQY
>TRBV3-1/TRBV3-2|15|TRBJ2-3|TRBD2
ASSQDPRLAGSDTQY
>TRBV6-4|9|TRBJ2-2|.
ASSFSGELF
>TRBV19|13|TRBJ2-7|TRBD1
ASSTAGTATYEQY
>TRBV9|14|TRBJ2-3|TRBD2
ASSYQLAGGVDTQY
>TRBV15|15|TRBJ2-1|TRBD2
ATSRESGRLLYNEQF
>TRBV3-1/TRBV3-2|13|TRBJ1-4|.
ASTDSWREGEKLF
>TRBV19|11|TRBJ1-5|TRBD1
ASSAGGYQPQH
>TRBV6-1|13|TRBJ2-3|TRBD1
ASSEKGARTDTQY
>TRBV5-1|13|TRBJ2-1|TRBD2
ASNLLAGEYNEQF
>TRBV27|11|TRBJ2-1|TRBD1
ASRTGANNEQF
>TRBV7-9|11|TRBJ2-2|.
ASSFGNTGELF
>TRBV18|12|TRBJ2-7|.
ASSPGSGLGEQY
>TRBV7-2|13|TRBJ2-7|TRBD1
ASSLRAGGAYEQY
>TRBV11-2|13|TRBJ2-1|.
ASNNRVSYWNEQF
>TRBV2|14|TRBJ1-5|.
ASRTPGLFPGQPQH
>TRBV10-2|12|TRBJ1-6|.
ASSPQGTTSPLH
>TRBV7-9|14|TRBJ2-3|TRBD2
ASSAGGRASTDTQY
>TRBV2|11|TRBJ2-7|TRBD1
ASSGQGLDEQY
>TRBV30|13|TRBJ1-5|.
AWTPQGSLGQPQH
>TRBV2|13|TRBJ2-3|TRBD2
ASSGHGTSLGGQY
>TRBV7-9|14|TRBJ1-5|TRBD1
ASSNGQGEGNQPQH
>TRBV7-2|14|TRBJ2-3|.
ASSLIGAGSTDTQY
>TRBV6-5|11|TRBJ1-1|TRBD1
ASQRGLVTEAF
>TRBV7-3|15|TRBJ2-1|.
ASSLFTVSGSYNEQF
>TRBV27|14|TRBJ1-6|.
ASSSRQSGYFVPLH
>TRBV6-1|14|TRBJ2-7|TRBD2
ASSEALSSGTYEQY
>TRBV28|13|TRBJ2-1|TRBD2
ASNLDPGGYNEQF
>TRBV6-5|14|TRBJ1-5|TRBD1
ASSYTWTGANQPQH
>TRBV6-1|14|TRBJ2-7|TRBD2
ASSGGTSGSSYEQY
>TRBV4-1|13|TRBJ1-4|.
ASSQTWGGGEKLF
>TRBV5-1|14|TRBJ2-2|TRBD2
ASQRGRGANTGELF
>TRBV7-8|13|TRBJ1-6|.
ASSLEWGGATPLH
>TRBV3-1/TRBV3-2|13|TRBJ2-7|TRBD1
ASSQAWDSYYEQY
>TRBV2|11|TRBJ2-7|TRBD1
ASSEHRGYEQY